The TCR beta chain described here comes from a study of CD8 T cells in Susac syndrome. RNA amounts of about 0.5 to 1 ug underwent reverse transcription with random hexamers. TCRdb analysed the immunoSEQ multiplex PCR reads with MiXCR anew, one entry per CDR3 protein. Counted here are about 140,000 distinct CDR3 sequences, 85% to 95% occurring once; the ten biggest clones make up around 0.15%. The CDR3 has 12 amino acids. Germline assignment: CDR1 PRHDT and CDR2 FYEKMQ (reference sequence). The V end was cut by 6 bases, the J end by 3 bases, with 9 bases between. The sequenced sample was CD4+ T cells from PBMCs. The clonotype was recovered from a human donor with Susac syndrome. The genes are TRBV13 and TRBJ2-7; D unresolved. The CDR3 spells CASRQGFYEQYF. The CDR3 coding sequence is TGTGCCAGCAGACAAGGGTTCTACGAGCAGTACTTC.